The rows below give T cell receptor beta chains drawn from one sample of a study of T cell repertoires in cytomegalovirus infection. Each CDR3 protein is one row after TCRdb ran MiXCR on the reads. This sample carries roughly 800,000 distinct CDR3 sequences, about 29% of them seen once, and the ten largest clones take around 14%. Their antigen targets remain unknown. Sequencing used cultured CD8+ T cells from PBMCs, obtained from culture after CMV antigen stimulation. These receptors all come from a human donor in good health (CMV status not recorded). Some clones in this sample may be carry-over from other donors' samples. The conserved cysteine and the conserved F or W are not part of the CDR3 here. Fields, in order: J gene, V gene, CDR3 protein.

J: TRBJ1-1; V: TRBV20-1; CDR3: SAEDNKNTEAF
J: TRBJ1-1; V: TRBV5-4; CDR3: ASSLGPIIMNTEAF
J: TRBJ2-2; V: TRBV5-1; CDR3: ASSGTVGELF
J: TRBJ1-4; V: TRBV14; CDR3: ASSQDLRGGLF
J: TRBJ1-5; V: TRBV6-6; CDR3: ATAGRTAFEPQH
J: TRBJ2-3; V: TRBV7-8; CDR3: ASSNGGLSDPTDTQY
J: TRBJ2-5; V: TRBV25-1; CDR3: ASSETRKETQY
J: TRBJ1-1; V: TRBV6-5; CDR3: ASSYSPGAEAF
J: TRBJ2-1; V: TRBV6-5; CDR3: ASKTGPYNEQF
J: TRBJ1-2; V: TRBV7-9; CDR3: ASSPTSGGRVYGYT
J: TRBJ2-1; V: TRBV7-2; CDR3: ASSLPSGGLYNEQF
J: TRBJ1-5; V: TRBV6-6; CDR3: ASSPGDAFGKPQH
J: TRBJ2-2; V: TRBV28; CDR3: ASIPSGGPNTGELF
J: TRBJ1-6; V: TRBV19; CDR3: ASSQDTGFSPLH
J: TRBJ1-2; V: TRBV9; CDR3: ASSALNYGYT
J: TRBJ2-1; V: TRBV6-1; CDR3: ASSLLDPTLYNEQF
J: TRBJ1-2; V: TRBV29-1; CDR3: SVDLFSRGTGLSLDYGYT
J: TRBJ1-2; V: TRBV5-4; CDR3: ASSAWRGYKSYT
J: TRBJ2-3; V: TRBV2; CDR3: ASHSGTGDTDTQY
J: TRBJ1-1; V: TRBV6-1; CDR3: ASSEIDTEAF
J: TRBJ2-7; V: TRBV7-6; CDR3: ASSPAGSLYEQY
J: TRBJ1-2; V: TRBV6-5; CDR3: ASSYGGPSYGYT
J: TRBJ1-2; V: TRBV7-6; CDR3: ASSGGTGFDGYT
J: TRBJ1-5; V: TRBV12-5; CDR3: ASGHRGSQPQH
J: TRBJ1-1; V: TRBV7-3; CDR3: ASSFGADTEAF
J: TRBJ1-2; V: TRBV6-6; CDR3: ASRGDSENYGYT
J: TRBJ2-1; V: TRBV20-1; CDR3: SARGAGRIYEQF
J: TRBJ2-2; V: TRBV6-1; CDR3: ASSWTETSNTGELF
J: TRBJ1-2; V: TRBV10-2; CDR3: ASSESGTDYGYT
J: TRBJ2-2; V: TRBV7-8; CDR3: ASSLVNGNTGELF
J: TRBJ1-1; V: TRBV6-5; CDR3: ASSYDREGLRVGPEAF
J: TRBJ2-7; V: TRBV10-2; CDR3: ASSESKGYHEQY
J: TRBJ1-5; V: TRBV10-2; CDR3: ASRKGAEGNQPQH
J: TRBJ1-1; V: TRBV19; CDR3: ASNDRGGTEAF
J: TRBJ2-1; V: TRBV6-5; CDR3: ASRTQGDLSNEQF
J: TRBJ2-7; V: TRBV7-2; CDR3: ASSLPGSVYEQY
J: TRBJ1-1; V: TRBV18; CDR3: ASSPRQGDTEAF
J: TRBJ1-2; V: TRBV7-9; CDR3: ASSPPSGGANNYGYT
J: TRBJ1-2; V: TRBV12-3/TRBV12-4; CDR3: ASIGPGNYGYT
J: TRBJ1-1; V: TRBV14; CDR3: ASSQRTGGRNTEAF
J: TRBJ2-5; V: TRBV7-6; CDR3: ASSLELGLQETQY
J: TRBJ1-2; V: TRBV6-6; CDR3: ASSYLDRRGYGYT
J: TRBJ1-2; V: TRBV19; CDR3: ASTRTGEMGNYGYT
J: TRBJ1-6; V: TRBV27; CDR3: ASSLSWAGQNSPLH
J: TRBJ2-1; V: TRBV4-3; CDR3: ASSQDYKQSYNEQF
J: TRBJ1-1; V: TRBV7-9; CDR3: ASSFRQTEAF
J: TRBJ2-5; V: TRBV7-6; CDR3: ASSPGREETQY
J: TRBJ1-4; V: TRBV6-1; CDR3: ASSDWSGPAANEKLF
J: TRBJ2-1; V: TRBV4-1; CDR3: ASSQDPTATYNEQF
J: TRBJ1-3; V: TRBV7-9; CDR3: ASSENSGPLSGNTIY
J: TRBJ2-1; V: TRBV7-8; CDR3: ASSLPTAYNEQF
J: TRBJ2-5; V: TRBV4-1; CDR3: ASSQESDRDQETQY
J: TRBJ2-4; V: TRBV11-1; CDR3: ASSADRPDIQY
J: TRBJ1-4; V: TRBV5-4; CDR3: ASSLNDEKLF
J: TRBJ2-3; V: TRBV27; CDR3: ASSPQGGQGSTDTQY